The 19 T cell receptor beta chains below come from one sample, sequenced in a study of beta chain features in type 1 diabetes. What these receptors recognize is not known. As every portion of the isolated RNA was reverse transcribed, the sequencing read expressed TCRB transcripts. The repertoire was sequenced with immunoSEQ multiplex PCR; TCRdb's copy has only in-frame clones and lacks some. The sample consists of hundreds of thousands of clones, 11% to 15% of them appearing once. Broader study findings: Among all four CD4+ subsets, Type 1 diabetes patients had TCRB CDR3s that were moderately but significantly shorter.

The sequenced sample was naive CD4+ T cells from blood. The receptors were sampled from a man aged 18 to 30 with type 1 diabetes.

This clone turned up a few times. The CDR3 protein is CATRGGGQGNSPLHF. The CDR3 coding sequence is TGTGCCACCCGTGGAGGTGGGCAGGGCAATTCACCCCTCCACTTT. V and J are TRBV28 and TRBJ1-6; TRBD1 might be the D (5 bases). This CDR3 contains 15 residues. CDR1 is MDHEN and CDR2 is SYDVKM in the germline V gene. Trimming cost V 10 bases and J 7 bases, with 20 bases left between them.

This rearrangement joins TRBV5-4 to TRBJ2-1, with 13 bases that match TRBD2. Trimming removed 4 bases from V and 10 bases from J; junction bases left unmatched: 5. The CDR3 runs to 14 residues. The germline V gene encodes CDR1 SGHNT and CDR2 YYREEE (reference sequence). CDR3 sequence reads: CASSQGLAGVEQFF. The DNA for the CDR3 is TGTGCCAGCAGCCAAGGACTAGCGGGGGTAGAGCAGTTCTTC. Supplemented by reference TRBV5-4 and TRBJ2-1, the full variable domain reads ETGVTQSPTHLIKTRGQQVTLRCSSQSGHNTVSWYQQALGQGPQFIFQYYREEENGRGNFPPRFSGLQFPNYSSELNVNALELDDSALYLCASSQGLAGVEQFFGPGTRLTVL.

The V and J genes are TRBV30 and TRBJ2-3, with 9 bases matching TRBD2. The CDR3 contains 15 residues. CDR1 is GTSNPN and CDR2 is SVGIG in the germline V gene (reference sequence). With 2 bases clipped from V and 1 base from J, the junction kept 4 bases outside the gene matches. The CDR3 loop reads CAWSHRLAGTDTQYF. The CDR3 DNA sequence: TGTGCCTGGAGTCATAGACTAGCGGGCACAGATACGCAGTATTTT.

This clone was recorded a few times. V usage is TRBV7-9 and J usage is TRBJ2-3; D is unresolved. The CDR3 loop spans 12 amino acids. Germline V CDR1 and CDR2: SEHNR, FQNEAQ (reference sequence). The V and J ends lost 7 bases and 6 bases respectively, with 11 bases between them. Here the CDR3 reads CASNSILDTQYF. The CDR3 DNA is TGTGCCAGCAACTCTATCTTGGATACGCAGTATTTT.

This clone was recorded a few times. The gene calls are TRBV7-2 and TRBJ2-7; 12 nucleotides align to TRBD2. There are 15 residues in the CDR3. Germline CDR1 SGHTA, CDR2 FQGNSA. V shed 5 bases and J 3 bases; nucleotides not matched to a gene: 5. The CDR3 DNA is TGTGCCAGCAGCCCTCCGGGACTAGCGGGCTACGAGCAGTACTTC. As protein: CASSPPGLAGYEQYF.

The J gene is TRBJ1-5, the V gene TRBV4-2, with TRBD1 as a possible D gene (5 bases). Germline V CDR1 and CDR2: LGHNA, YNFKEQ. V dropped 0 bases and J dropped 0 bases, with 12 bases sitting between them. The CDR3 sequence is 17 residues long. CDR3 sequence (DNA): TGTGCCAGCAGCCAAGATCAGGGCCCCTATAGCAATCAGCCCCAGCATTTT. It specifies CASSQDQGPYSNQPQHF.

The chain uses TRBV2 and TRBJ2-5; TRBD1 agrees at 8 bases. The CDR3 spans 14 residues. V shed 1 base and J 7 bases; nucleotides not matched to a gene: 5. Germline V gives CDR1 SNHLY, CDR2 FYNNEI. CDR3 in amino acids: CASSEGTGSSTQYF. CDR3 nucleotides: TGTGCCAGCAGTGAAGGGACAGGGTCATCGACCCAGTACTTC. Based on the CDR3 plus reference TRBV2 and TRBJ2-5, the full variable domain is EPEVTQTPSHQVTQMGQEVILRCVPISNHLYFYWYRQILGQKVEFLVSFYNNEISEKSEIFDDQFSVERPDGSNFTLKIRSTKLEDSAMYFCASSEGTGSSTQYFGPGTRLLVL.

Only a few counts were recorded for this clone. A read error may account for a junction end that differs from germline. This rearrangement joins TRBV7-2 to TRBJ2-7; TRBD2 matches 14 bases. Germline loops: CDR1 SGHTA, CDR2 FQGNSA. CDR3 length: 16 residues. The CDR3 reads CASSLAGTSGSLEQYF. The CDR3 region has the DNA TGTGCCAGCAGCCTAGCCGGGACTAGCGGGAGCTTAGAGCAGTACTTC.

J is TRBJ2-5 and V is TRBV5-4; 10 nucleotides agree with TRBD1. With 6 bases clipped from V and 0 bases from J, the junction kept 8 bases outside the gene matches. The CDR3 contains 16 residues. The germline V gene has CDR1 SGHNT and CDR2 YYREEE (reference sequence). The DNA of the CDR3 is TGTGCCAGCAACAAAGCGGGACAGGGGTACCAAGAGACCCAGTACTTC. Translation gives CASNKAGQGYQETQYF.

This clone was seen a few times. The CDR3 DNA reads TGCGCCAGCAGCCAAGGAGGTTATGCAACTAATGAAAAACTGTTTTTT. Translation gives CASSQGGYATNEKLFF. The rearrangement joins TRBV4-3 to TRBJ1-4, with D hard to call. Trimming took off 1 base at V and 0 bases at J, with 9 bases between the two ends. Germline CDR1 LGHNA, CDR2 YSLEER. CDR3 length: 16 residues.

The chain recombines TRBV25-1 with TRBJ2-7, with 7 bases identical to TRBD1. CDR3 length: 15 amino acids. Germline trimming cut 1 base from V and 2 bases from J; bases unmatched to any gene: 5. CDR1 MGHDK and CDR2 SYGVNS come from the germline V gene. The chain's CDR3 is CASSEFGDRPYEQYF. The CDR3 DNA is TGTGCCAGCAGTGAATTTGGGGACAGACCCTACGAGCAGTACTTC.

The genes are TRBV6-1 and TRBJ2-1, with 12 bases fitting TRBD2. The CDR3 is 14 residues long. CDR1 MNHNS and CDR2 SASEGT come from the germline V gene. V lost 9 bases to trimming and J lost 7 bases; unmatched junction nucleotides: 7. CDR3 sequence (DNA): TGTGCCAGGAACCTAGCGGGAGGGTCGAATGAGCAGTTCTTC. It specifies CARNLAGGSNEQFF.

This sequence joins TRBV13 and TRBJ2-3; 14 bases are a match to TRBD2. The junction had 3 bases not matched to a gene; V was cut back by 4 bases and J by 9 bases. Germline V CDR1 and CDR2: PRHDT, FYEKMQ (reference sequence). This CDR3 contains 14 residues. CDR3 residues: CASSSGTSGGTQYF. Here the CDR3 DNA reads TGTGCCAGCAGCTCCGGGACTAGCGGGGGCACGCAGTATTTT.

The rearrangement links TRBV7-2 to TRBJ2-5, with 7 bases fitting TRBD2. Germline V CDR1 and CDR2: SGHTA, FQGNSA. CDR3 length equals 15 residues. The J segment lost 5 bases and the V segment lost 4 bases, leaving 10 bases of the junction unmatched. CDR3 protein: CASSWGGARRETQYF. The CDR3 coding sequence is TGTGCCAGCAGCTGGGGAGGGGCGCGTCGGGAGACCCAGTACTTC.

This clone was detected a few times. The J gene is TRBJ2-1, the V gene TRBV4-3, with 11 bases identical to TRBD2. Losses at the gene ends were 0 bases for V and 9 bases for J; bases not matched to a gene: 10. The CDR3 sequence is 17 residues long. Germline V gene lookup returns CDR1 LGHNA and CDR2 YSLEER. In nucleotides, the CDR3 is TGCGCCAGCAGCCAAGATCTTCTAGCGGGGGGCGGCGGTGAGCAGTTCTTC. Amino acids: CASSQDLLAGGGGEQFF.

V and J are TRBV10-3 and TRBJ2-3, with TRBD2 identical over 12 bases. The V gene end was trimmed by 10 bases and the J gene end by 9 bases; junction bases not matched to a gene: 14. Germline V gives CDR1 ENHRY, CDR2 SYGVKD. This CDR3 comprises 15 residues. CDR3 sequence reads: CATRPSGGAVWTQYF. The DNA of the CDR3 is TGTGCCACCCGACCTAGCGGGGGGGCGGTGTGGACGCAGTATTTT.

The V gene is TRBV30, the J gene TRBJ2-5; TRBD1 might be the D (5 bases). CDR1 and CDR2 (germline): GTSNPN, SVGIG (reference sequence). Trimming cost V 4 bases and J 4 bases, with 19 bases left between them. The CDR3 spans 15 residues. In nucleotides, the CDR3 is TGTGCCTGGAACCAGGGTATGGGCCTGTCAGAGACCCAGTACTTC. Protein: CAWNQGMGLSETQYF.

In its sample, this clone was seen a few times. V usage is TRBV6-1 and J usage is TRBJ1-2, with a possible D match to TRBD1 (5 bases). The CDR3 is 11 residues long. The germline gives CDR1 MNHNS, CDR2 SASEGT. With 7 bases removed from V and 6 bases from J, the gap between germline ends came to 9 bases. Written as DNA, the CDR3 is TGTGCCAGCATGGAGGGGAATGGCTACACCTTC. Translation gives CASMEGNGYTF.

In its sample, this clone was seen a few times. The chain carries TRBV9 and TRBJ2-1; 8 nucleotides align to TRBD2. The CDR3 is 12 amino acids. Unmatched junction bases numbered 0, after V lost 3 bases and J lost 7 bases. Germline V gives CDR1 SGDLS, CDR2 YYNGEE. Written as DNA, the CDR3 is TGTGCCAGCAGCGAGCGGGAGAATGAGCAGTTCTTC. Translating gives CASSERENEQFF.